This T cell receptor (beta chain) was retrieved from a study of radiotherapy plus CTLA-4 blockade in lung cancer. Germline V lookup: CDR1 MDHEN, CDR2 SYDVKM. After removal of 8 bases from V and 6 bases from J, the junction contained 8 bases not matched to a gene. The CDR3 is 13 amino acids. Libraries were prepared by immunoSEQ multiplex PCR; TCRdb keeps only in-frame clonotypes and omits some of them. The sample holds 85,000 to 95,000 clones, about four fifths seen once. The clonotype was recovered from a human donor with non-small cell lung cancer that progressed on radiotherapy plus ipilimumab. The source material was peripheral blood, sampled from a patient treated with radiotherapy plus ipilimumab. The V gene is TRBV28, the J gene TRBJ1-2; 8 bases align to TRBD1. Written as DNA, the CDR3 is TGTGCCAGCGGAAACAGGGGGACTAATGGCTACACCTTC. Its protein is CASGNRGTNGYTF.